This TCR beta chain was recovered during a study of T cell responses to AZD1222 COVID-19 vaccine. Turning to the study itself: Investigators merged groups given second doses at roughly 4 or roughly 12 weeks. Findings and caveats of the study: Repertoires were obtained solely post-peak T cell response. Spike as a whole was targeted by vaccine-associated CD4 TCRs, dominant at 160-218 and 743-854.

TCRdb keeps only in-frame clones here, not all; method: immunoSEQ multiplex PCR. Of tens of thousands of clones listed, over 80% are singletons. As concerns this clone: What it recognizes is unknown.

Trimming cost V 4 bases and J 3 bases; bases outside gene matches: 6. CDR3 size: 14 residues. Germline values: CDR1 WSHSY, CDR2 SAAADI. The V and J genes are TRBV10-2 and TRBJ2-7; TRBD2 matches at 7 bases. The sample here was peripheral blood, taken on day 0 of AZD1222 vaccination. The TCR was taken from an adult in good health. The CDR3 nucleotides read TGCGCCAGCAGTGCAGCGGGACCAAACTACGAGCAGTACTTC. Translation: CASSAAGPNYEQYF.